The TCR beta chain described here comes from a study of blood T cell repertoires in COVID-19. In the study overall: COVID-19 samples collected from the United States, Italy and Spain covered acute and convalescent phases. The analysed material was cDNA or gDNA that came from T cells, B-cell-depleted T cells, or PBMCs.

As handled by the study authors: Reference gene primer amplification gave estimated nucleated cell counts. Clones were sequenced by immunoSEQ multiplex PCR, and TCRdb holds only the in-frame ones, with some missing. The DNA was the basis for D and trimming; V, J and clone size are from that table. The sample shows 180,000 or so clones, 70% to 90% of them seen only once. This clone occurred once. Trimming left V 4 bases short and J 3 bases short, with 4 bases between. Germline V gene data show CDR1 as SGHDT and CDR2 as YYEEEE. The CDR3 covers 12 residues. The V call is TRBV5-6, the J call TRBJ2-2; D uncertain. Sequenced material: peripheral blood. This TCR came from a woman aged 80 or over in a cohort sampled during active or convalescent COVID-19. DNA of the CDR3: TGTGCCAGCAGCCCTGACACCGGGGAGCTGTTTTTT. This encodes CASSPDTGELFF.